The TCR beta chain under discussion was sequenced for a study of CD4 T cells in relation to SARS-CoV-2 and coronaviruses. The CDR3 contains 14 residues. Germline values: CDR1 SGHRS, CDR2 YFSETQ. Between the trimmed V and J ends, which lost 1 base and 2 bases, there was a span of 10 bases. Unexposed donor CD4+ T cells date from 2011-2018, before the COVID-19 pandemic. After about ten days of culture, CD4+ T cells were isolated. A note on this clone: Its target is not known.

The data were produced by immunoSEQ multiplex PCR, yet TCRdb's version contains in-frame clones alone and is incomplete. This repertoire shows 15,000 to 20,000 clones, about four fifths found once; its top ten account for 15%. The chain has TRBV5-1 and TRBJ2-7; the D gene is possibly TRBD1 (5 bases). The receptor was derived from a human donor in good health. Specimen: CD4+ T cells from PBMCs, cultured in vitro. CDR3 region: CASSLQGLPYEQYF. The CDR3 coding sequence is TGCGCCAGCAGCTTGCAGGGTCTTCCCTACGAGCAGTACTTC.